This TCR beta chain was found in a study of chemoradiotherapy in HPV16-positive cancers. Study as a whole: Candidate HPV-specific T-cell clones and common TCR motifs came from functional assays in a couple of HPV16-positive patients.

The study's findings and limits: For HPV16-positive patients, expanding HPV-responsive T cells associated with longer recurrence-free survival. HPV-specific T cells were functionally defined from only two HPV16-positive patients.

The CDR3 consists of 15 residues. Germline lookup yields CDR1 GTSNPN and CDR2 SVGIG (reference sequence). V gave up 2 bases and J gave up 2 bases, with 16 bases separating them. The table came from immunoSEQ multiplex PCR; TCRdb's copy has only in-frame clones and leaves some out. The table records 3,500 to 5,000 clones, approximately 82% of them present only once. Details on this clone: Its target is unknown.

Over chemoradiotherapy, repertoires were sampled more than once. The receptor was isolated from a human donor with HPV-associated anogenital cancer. This sample comprised tumor tissue, obtained from a patient who underwent chemoradiotherapy. The chain combines TRBV30 with TRBJ2-7; D call uncertain. The CDR3 reads CAWSLPYSITYEQYF. DNA for the CDR3: TGTGCCTGGAGTCTCCCGTACAGTATTACCTACGAGCAGTACTTC.